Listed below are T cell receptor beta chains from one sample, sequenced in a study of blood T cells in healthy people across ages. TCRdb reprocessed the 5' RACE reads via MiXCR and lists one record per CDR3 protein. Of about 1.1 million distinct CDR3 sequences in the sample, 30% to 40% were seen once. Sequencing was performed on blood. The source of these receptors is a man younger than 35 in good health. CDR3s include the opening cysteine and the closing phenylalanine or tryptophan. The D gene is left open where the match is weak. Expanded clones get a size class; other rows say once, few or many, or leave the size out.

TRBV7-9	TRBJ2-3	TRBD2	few	CASSGTSSTDTQYF	TGTGCCAGCTCAGGGACTAGTAGCACAGATACGCAGTATTTT
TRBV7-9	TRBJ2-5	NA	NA	CTSRSWTLSQETQYF	TGTACCAGCAGATCCTGGACACTGTCGCAAGAGACCCAGTACTTC
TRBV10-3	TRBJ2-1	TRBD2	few	CAISPLAVFNEQFF	TGTGCCATCAGTCCACTAGCGGTTTTCAATGAGCAGTTCTTC
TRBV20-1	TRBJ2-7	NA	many	CSARGGSSYEQYF	TGCAGTGCTAGGGGGGGAAGCTCCTACGAGCAGTACTTC
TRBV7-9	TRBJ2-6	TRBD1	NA	CASSLKHPGTAFSGANVLTF	TGTGCCAGCAGCTTAAAGCACCCCGGGACAGCCTTCTCTGGGGCCAACGTCTTGACTTTC
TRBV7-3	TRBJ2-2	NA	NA	CASSLTPPGELFF	TGTGCCAGCAGCTTAACCCCACCCGGGGAGCTGTTTTTT
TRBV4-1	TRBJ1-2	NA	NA	CASSVTPGYGYTF	TGCGCCAGCAGCGTAACCCCGGGCTATGGCTACACCTTC
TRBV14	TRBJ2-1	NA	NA	CASSFTTVPLYNEQFF	NA
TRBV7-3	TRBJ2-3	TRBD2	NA	CASSIERGSTDTQYF	TGTGCCAGCAGCATAGAGCGGGGGAGCACAGATACGCAGTATTTT
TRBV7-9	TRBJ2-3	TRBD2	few	CASSIRGLASDTQYF	TGTGCCAGCAGCATACGAGGACTAGCTTCAGATACGCAGTATTTT
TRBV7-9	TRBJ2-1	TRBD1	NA	CASSRSGRDRAYNEQFF	TGTGCCAGCAGCAGATCCGGCCGGGACAGAGCCTACAATGAGCAGTTCTTC
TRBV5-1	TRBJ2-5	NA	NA	CASREVQETQYF	TGCGCCAGCAGGGAGGTCCAAGAGACCCAGTACTTC
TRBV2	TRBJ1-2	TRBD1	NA	CASSATRQGLDYGYTF	TGTGCCAGCAGTGCGACGCGACAGGGGCTCGACTATGGCTACACCTTC
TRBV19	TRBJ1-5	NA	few	CASTPHQGDNQPQHF	TGTGCCAGTACCCCACATCAGGGTGACAATCAGCCCCAGCATTTT
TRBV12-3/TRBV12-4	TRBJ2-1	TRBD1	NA	CASSLWGQGLPNNEQFF	TGTGCCAGCAGTTTATGGGGACAGGGCCTTCCTAACAATGAGCAGTTCTTC
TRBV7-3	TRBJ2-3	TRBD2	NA	CASSLNGGGNTDTQYF	TGTGCCAGCAGCTTAAACGGCGGGGGAAACACAGATACGCAGTATTTT
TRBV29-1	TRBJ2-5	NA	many	CSGFDSAPQETQYF	TGCAGCGGATTCGATTCGGCCCCCCAAGAGACCCAGTACTTC
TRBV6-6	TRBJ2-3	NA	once	CASSSTGTTADTQYF	TGTGCCAGCAGTTCAACAGGGACAACAGCAGATACGCAGTATTTT
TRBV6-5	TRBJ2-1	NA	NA	CASSYRQPRFNEQFF	TGTGCCAGCAGTTACCGGCAGCCACGGTTCAATGAGCAGTTCTTC
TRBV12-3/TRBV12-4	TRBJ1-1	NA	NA	CASSFLAGDNTEAFF	NA
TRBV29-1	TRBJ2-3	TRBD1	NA	CSVLPRTGGTDTQYF	TGCAGCGTTCTCCCCCGGACAGGGGGCACAGATACGCAGTATTTT
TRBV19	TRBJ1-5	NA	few	CASSIPPQMGNQPQHF	TGTGCCAGTAGTATCCCCCCCCAGATGGGCAATCAGCCCCAGCATTTT
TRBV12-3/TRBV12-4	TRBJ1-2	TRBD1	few	CASSTSGTGIGYGYTF	TGTGCCAGCAGTACGTCCGGGACAGGGATCGGCTATGGCTACACCTTC
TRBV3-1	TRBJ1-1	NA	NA	CASSQSDNTEAFF	TGTGCCAGCAGCCAATCGGATAACACTGAAGCTTTCTTT
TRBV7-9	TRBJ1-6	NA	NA	CASSYDVGGSSYNSPLHF	TGTGCCAGCAGTTATGACGTCGGGGGCAGCTCCTATAATTCACCCCTCCACTTT
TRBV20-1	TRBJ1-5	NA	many	CSARPGPRTSNQPQHF	TGCAGTGCTAGACCCGGACCGCGTACGAGCAATCAGCCCCAGCATTTT
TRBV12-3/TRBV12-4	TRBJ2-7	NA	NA	CASSHSGNEQYF	TGTGCCAGCAGCCATTCGGGCAATGAGCAGTACTTC
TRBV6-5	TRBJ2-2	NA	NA	CASSYNKAGELFF	TGTGCCAGCAGTTACAATAAGGCCGGGGAGCTGTTTTTT
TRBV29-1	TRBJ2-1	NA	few	CSVEGTTYNEQFF	TGCAGCGTTGAGGGGACCACCTACAATGAGCAGTTCTTC
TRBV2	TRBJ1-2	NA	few	CASRLRGRGYGYTF	TGTGCCAGCAGGCTCCGGGGGCGCGGCTATGGCTACACCTTC
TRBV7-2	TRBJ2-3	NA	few	CASSSEAEDTQYF	TGTGCCAGCAGCTCGGAGGCGGAAGATACGCAGTATTTT
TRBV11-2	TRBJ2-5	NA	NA	CASSQYQTQETQYF	TGTGCCAGCAGCCAATACCAGACACAAGAGACCCAGTACTTC
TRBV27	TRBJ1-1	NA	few	CASRSQGPHTEAFF	TGTGCCAGCAGATCTCAGGGGCCTCACACTGAAGCTTTCTTT
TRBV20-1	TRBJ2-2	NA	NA	CSAALSGRSNTGELFF	TGCAGTGCTGCACTATCGGGACGGAGTAACACCGGGGAGCTGTTTTTT
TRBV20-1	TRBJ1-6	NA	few	CSASGGGGRTPLHF	TGCAGTGCTAGTGGAGGGGGAGGTCGCACACCCCTCCACTTT
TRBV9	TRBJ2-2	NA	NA	CASSTRSGDTGELFF	TGTGCCAGCAGCACCCGTAGCGGAGACACCGGGGAGCTGTTTTTT
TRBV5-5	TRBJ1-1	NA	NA	CASSARDMENTEAFF	TGTGCCAGCAGCGCGAGGGACATGGAGAACACTGAAGCTTTCTTT
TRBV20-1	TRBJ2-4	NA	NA	CSAGFSSIQYF	TGCAGTGCTGGTTTCAGTAGCATTCAGTACTTC
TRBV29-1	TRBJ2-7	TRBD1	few	CSVEDRGQRSYEQYF	TGCAGCGTTGAAGATAGGGGACAGCGATCCTACGAGCAGTACTTC
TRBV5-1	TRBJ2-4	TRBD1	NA	CASSKRQGINIQYF	TGCGCCAGCAGCAAACGACAGGGTATAAACATTCAGTACTTC
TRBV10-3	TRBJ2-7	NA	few	CAISELAGVPYEQYF	TGTGCCATCAGTGAGTTGGCAGGGGTGCCCTACGAGCAGTACTTC
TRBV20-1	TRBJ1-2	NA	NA	CSAREDGFYGYTF	TGCAGTGCTAGGGAGGACGGCTTCTATGGCTACACCTTC
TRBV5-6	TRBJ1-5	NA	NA	CASSLGWGSYQPQHF	TGTGCCAGCAGCTTGGGATGGGGGTCTTATCAGCCCCAGCATTTT
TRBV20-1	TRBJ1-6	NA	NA	CSARDLRAFIPLHF	TGCAGTGCTAGAGATCTGAGGGCTTTCATCCCCCTCCACTTT
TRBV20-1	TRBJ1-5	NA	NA	CSASRQYSNQPQHF	TGCAGTGCTAGCCGTCAGTATAGCAATCAGCCCCAGCATTTT
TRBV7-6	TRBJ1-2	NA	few	CASSLLAGRAKANYGYTF	TGTGCCAGCAGCTTATTGGCAGGGAGGGCCAAAGCTAACTATGGCTACACCTTC
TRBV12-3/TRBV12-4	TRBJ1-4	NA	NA	CASRAEAGTELFF	TGTGCCAGCAGGGCCGAGGCAGGGACGGAACTGTTTTTT
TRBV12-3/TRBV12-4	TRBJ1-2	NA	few	CASSEQGVYYGYTF	TGTGCCAGCAGCGAACAGGGAGTTTACTATGGCTACACCTTC
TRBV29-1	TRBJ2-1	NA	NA	CSVVPGTGGVDEQFF	TGCAGCGTTGTACCCGGGACTGGCGGTGTCGATGAGCAGTTCTTC
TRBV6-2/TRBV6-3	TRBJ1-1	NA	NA	CASSYDRPLNTEAFF	TGTGCCAGCAGTTACGACAGGCCCTTGAACACTGAAGCTTTCTTT